This T cell receptor beta chain was identified during a study of T cells after posttransplantation cyclophosphamide. Notes on the study in general: Recipient CMV seropositivity and CMV reactivation strongly tracked TRB clonality. Later blood repertoires were often dominated by clones from the donor CD8+ memory compartment. TRB overlap between skin or GI tissue T cells and blood was limited.

Measured with immunoSEQ multiplex PCR; TCRdb has only the in-frame clones, and not every one. The sample has tens of thousands of clones, about 86% seen once; the top ten hold about 3%. The J segment lost 7 bases and the V segment lost 3 bases, leaving 6 bases of the junction unmatched. Germline lookup yields CDR1 SGHTA and CDR2 FQGNSA. The CDR3 sequence is 14 residues long. Details on this clone: Its antigen is as yet unknown.

Sequencing was done on a sample of PBMCs. The clonotype comes from a man aged 25 to 40 with a blood cancer, CMV-positive, and with a related stem cell donor. The chain combines TRBV7-2 with TRBJ1-2; 9 nucleotides line up with TRBD1. The CDR3 sequence is CASSLNRGRFGYTF. The CDR3 bases are TGTGCCAGCAGCTTGAACAGGGGGCGGTTTGGCTACACCTTC.